This TCR beta chain is drawn from a study of T cell changes during pregnancy in multiple sclerosis. Sequencing used immunoSEQ multiplex PCR; TCRdb keeps in-frame clones, though not all of them. The sample consists of over 85,000 clones, around nine tenths of them appearing once. The CDR3 covers 18 residues. J was trimmed by 2 bases and V by 4 bases; bases with no gene match: 16. The germline CDR1 and CDR2 sequences are SGHRS and YFSETQ. The sequence came from a female donor in good health, enrolled as a control in a pregnancy study. This material consisted of peripheral blood, taken in the second trimester of pregnancy. This chain uses TRBV5-1 with TRBJ2-3; 7 nucleotides line up with TRBD1. CDR3: CASSQDKLGTDNTDTQYF. The CDR3 region has the DNA TGCGCCAGCAGCCAAGACAAACTCGGGACAGACAACACAGATACGCAGTATTTT.